The present T cell receptor beta chain was sequenced within a study of tumor-infiltrating lymphocytes in primary liver carcinoma. In the case of this clonotype: Without the conserved terminal phenylalanine or tryptophan, this CDR3 likely stems from a read error.

Co-extraction of both nucleic acids (RNA and DNA) used about 18-31 mg of unsorted bulk tissue. The CDR3 has 15 residues. With 5 bases removed from V and 7 bases from J, the gap between germline ends came to 21 bases. The template, approximately 500 ng total RNA, yielded TCR beta cDNA made with a constant-region primer. A slightly modified ARM-PCR protocol with three nested multiplex PCR rounds produced these TCR beta libraries. PCR rounds one and two used TRBV1-TRBV30 forward primers with a C-beta reverse primer for 10 cycles each. Via MiXCR, TCRdb re-called the multiplex PCR reads, giving one row per CDR3 protein. The sample comprises tens of thousands of distinct CDR3 sequences, 70% to 80% of which are singletons, and 25% to 30% rests with the top ten.

The chain carries TRBV12-3 or TRBV12-4 and TRBJ2-7; possible D gene TRBD2, 5 bases. The clonotype was recovered from a man in his forties with primary liver carcinoma and hepatitis B virus infection. The specimen was liver tumor tissue from sampling region 3. The subset: tumor region T3, left-lateral pole. The CDR3 DNA reads as TGTGCCAGCAGTGCCCTCGAGAGGGCCTTGGAAGAGCAGTACCTC. Its translation is CASSALERALEEQYL.